The 32 T cell receptor beta chains reported below all come from one sample, sequenced in a study of cytomegalovirus exposure and HLA in healthy donors. In the PCR, 60 Vbeta and 13 Jbeta primers were used. The repertoire was sequenced with immunoSEQ multiplex PCR; TCRdb's copy has only in-frame clones and lacks some. There are 150,000 or so clones in the sample; over 75% occur only once, and about 5.6% lies in the top ten. Sequenced: PBMCs. All receptors derive from a man aged 25-40 years in good health and CMV-seropositive.

V is TRBV27 and J is TRBJ1-2; D gene uncertain. Trimming left V 0 bases short and J 8 bases short, with 19 bases between. Per germline, CDR1 MNHEY and CDR2 SMNVEV (reference sequence). The CDR3 spans 16 residues. DNA of the CDR3: TGTGCCAGCAGTTTATCTCTTTTTACGGGGTCATTCGGCTACACCTTC. It codes for CASSLSLFTGSFGYTF.

The V and J genes are TRBV28 and TRBJ1-5; 10 positions agree with TRBD1. Trimming at V came to 5 bases and at J to 7 bases, leaving 11 bases not matched to a gene. This CDR3 has 16 residues. Germline values: CDR1 MDHEN, CDR2 SYDVKM. CDR3: CASSPRTGGLKQPQHF. In DNA, the CDR3 is TGTGCCAGCAGTCCTCGGACAGGGGGGTTGAAACAGCCCCAGCATTTT.

The CDR3 coding sequence is TGTGCCAGCAGGATTTTTGTCTCGGACAGGGGCAATCAGCCCCAGCATTTT. It translates to CASRIFVSDRGNQPQHF. The chain couples TRBV28 to TRBJ1-5; 8 nucleotides agree with TRBD1. V shed 6 bases, J shed 2 bases, and the junction held 12 bases outside the gene matches. The CDR3 totals 17 residues. Germline CDR1 is MDHEN and CDR2 is SYDVKM.

This clone was recorded only once. The V and J genes are TRBV6-5 and TRBJ2-2, with TRBD2 as a possible D gene (6 bases). The CDR3 consists of 15 residues. Between the trimmed V and J ends, which lost 1 base and 4 bases, there was a span of 10 bases. Germline V gene lookup returns CDR1 MNHEY and CDR2 SVGAGI. CDR3 bases: TGTGCCAGCAGTTACTGGGGAGGTAGCACCGGGGAGCTGTTTTTT. Translation: CASSYWGGSTGELFF.

The chain recombines TRBV28 with TRBJ2-7, with a tentative D call TRBD2 (6 bases). V lost 3 bases, J lost 1 base, and 13 bases lay in between. Per germline, CDR1 MDHEN and CDR2 SYDVKM. The CDR3 length is 15 residues. This CDR3 reads CASSFGRDWSYEQYF. The CDR3 DNA reads as TGTGCCAGCAGTTTCGGGCGGGATTGGTCCTACGAGCAGTACTTC.

The gene calls are TRBV6-1 and TRBJ1-2; D gene ambiguous. CDR1 MNHNS and CDR2 SASEGT come from the germline V gene. V lost 6 bases and J lost 8, with 10 bases in between. This CDR3 region has 11 residues. CDR3 DNA: TGTGCCAGCAGGCCCCCGGAGGGCTACACCTTC. This sequence encodes CASRPPEGYTF.

The chain carries TRBV9 and TRBJ2-7, with 7 bases lining up with TRBD1. V was pared by 4 bases and J by 0 bases, with 4 bases of the junction left unmatched. This CDR3 has 14 amino acids. Per the germline V gene, CDR1 is SGDLS and CDR2 is YYNGEE. In DNA, the CDR3 is TGTGCCAGCAGCCCCGGGACAGCCTCCTACGAGCAGTACTTC. Its translation: CASSPGTASYEQYF.

The chain combines TRBV4-3 with TRBJ1-3; weak D call: TRBD1 (5 bases). Germline V gene data show CDR1 as LGHNA and CDR2 as YSLEER. Between the trimmed V and J ends, which lost 0 bases and 5 bases, there was a span of 17 bases. This CDR3 comprises 17 residues. The CDR3 spells CASSQDRQGPARNTIYF. The CDR3 bases are TGCGCCAGCAGCCAAGATCGTCAGGGCCCGGCCAGAAACACCATATATTTT.

The genes are TRBV2 and TRBJ1-5, with D unresolved. This CDR3 region has 13 residues. Germline V gives CDR1 SNHLY, CDR2 FYNNEI. The V end lost 6 bases, the J end lost 12 bases, and 18 bases lay between the germline ends. This CDR3 is CASRSAARLDQHF. As DNA, the CDR3 is TGTGCCAGCAGATCCGCCGCCCGACTTGACCAGCATTTT.

The genes are TRBV5-6 and TRBJ2-1; tentatively, D is TRBD2 (5 bases). Trimming pared 0 bases from V and 4 bases from J, leaving 14 bases between. This CDR3 has 16 amino acids. Germline V gene lookup returns CDR1 SGHDT and CDR2 YYEEEE. Here the CDR3 reads CASSLDSRVRYNEQFF. The CDR3 DNA reads TGTGCCAGCAGCTTGGATTCGCGGGTACGATACAATGAGCAGTTCTTC.

The V call is TRBV27, the J call TRBJ1-6; D is unresolved. The CDR3 is made up of 14 amino acids. Germline CDR1 reads MNHEY; CDR2 reads SMNVEV (reference sequence). Trimming took 8 bases from V and 7 from J, leaving 15 bases between them. The chain's CDR3 is CASGLGGSNSPLHF. CDR3 sequence (DNA): TGTGCCAGCGGCCTGGGAGGAAGCAATTCACCCCTCCACTTT.

The genes are TRBV4-1 and TRBJ1-5, with 10 positions matching TRBD1. Trimming at V came to 0 bases and at J to 3 bases, leaving 5 bases not matched to a gene. Germline lookup yields CDR1 MGHRA and CDR2 YSYEKL. The CDR3 has 17 amino acids. The CDR3 sequence: CASSQDEGQGFNQPQHF. The CDR3 region has the DNA TGCGCCAGCAGCCAAGATGAGGGACAGGGGTTCAATCAGCCCCAGCATTTT.

The chain is built from TRBV29-1 and TRBJ1-1; D perhaps matches TRBD1 (6 bases). The CDR3 has 12 amino acids. The V gene's germline CDR1 is SQVTM and CDR2 ANQGSEA. Trimming left V 4 bases short and J 3 bases short, with 9 bases between. Here the CDR3 DNA reads TGCAGCGTTGGGGGGCAGGACACTGAAGCTTTCTTT. This translates into CSVGGQDTEAFF.

The CDR3 region is CSAGGTGVGYGYTF. The CDR3 DNA reads as TGCAGCGCTGGGGGGACAGGGGTTGGCTATGGCTACACCTTC. The V and J genes are TRBV29-1 and TRBJ1-2; the match to TRBD1 covers 10 bases. Germline CDR1 reads SQVTM; CDR2 reads ANQGSEA. V lost 7 bases, J lost 4 bases, and 9 bases stayed unmatched. This CDR3 has 14 amino acids.

This chain links TRBV7-2 with TRBJ1-6; 7 bases are shared with TRBD1. Germline CDR1 SGHTA, CDR2 FQGNSA. The CDR3 extends over 15 amino acids. With V trimmed by 4 bases and J by 7 bases, 7 bases remained unmatched. The CDR3 region is CASSSRGPENSPLHF. In DNA, the CDR3 is TGTGCCAGCAGCTCGAGGGGGCCAGAAAATTCACCCCTCCACTTT. The full variable domain, in which reference TRBV7-2 and TRBJ1-6 provide the parts outside the CDR3, is GAGVSQSPSNKVTEKGKDVELRCDPISGHTALYWYRQSLGQGLEFLIYFQGNSAPDKSGLPSDRFSAERTGGSVSTLTIQRTQQEDSAVYLCASSSRGPENSPLHFGNGTRLTVT.

The gene calls are TRBV5-1 and TRBJ1-1; D is possibly TRBD1 (5 bases). Germline-derived CDR1 and CDR2 are SGHRS and YFSETQ. V was trimmed by 7 bases and J by 4 bases, leaving 17 bases between them. The CDR3 sequence is 14 residues long. CDR3 DNA: TGCGCCAGCTCGACGGAAATTAGGGGCACTGAAGCTTTCTTT. Translating gives CASSTEIRGTEAFF.

The chain is built from TRBV5-1 and TRBJ2-3; D is uncertain. Per germline, CDR1 SGHRS and CDR2 YFSETQ. V lost 2 bases to trimming and J lost 0 bases, with 10 bases between them. The CDR3 sequence is 15 residues long. This CDR3 reads CASSFVLGSTDTQYF. In DNA, the CDR3 is TGCGCCAGCAGCTTTGTCCTCGGGAGCACAGATACGCAGTATTTT.

The V call is TRBV30, the J call TRBJ2-4, with TRBD2 matching 8 bases. Germline CDR1 GTSNPN, CDR2 SVGIG (reference sequence). Losses at the gene ends were 0 bases for V and 1 base for J; bases not matched to a gene: 2. The CDR3 consists of 15 residues. The CDR3 nucleotides read TGTGCCTGGAGTGTACGGGGGGGGGCCAAAAACATTCAGTACTTC. This translates into CAWSVRGGAKNIQYF.

As concerns this clone: The same CDR3 is also encoded by other DNA sequences in this sample. The chain links TRBV19 to TRBJ2-7; 9 bases map to TRBD1. CDR1 LNHDA and CDR2 SQIVND come from the germline V gene (reference sequence). Trimming took 11 bases from V and 2 from J; bases not matched to a gene: 10. This CDR3 has 14 residues. DNA for the CDR3: TGTGCCTCCGGAAACAGGGGGCGCACCTACGAGCAGTACTTC. Amino acids: CASGNRGRTYEQYF.

The V gene is TRBV7-2, the J gene TRBJ1-2; weak D call: TRBD1 (6 bases). Between the trimmed V and J ends, which lost 1 base and 8 bases, there was a span of 17 bases. The germline CDR1 and CDR2 sequences are SGHTA and FQGNSA. CDR3 length: 15 amino acids. The CDR3 loop reads CASSLVTGRGRGYTF. The CDR3 coding sequence is TGTGCCAGCAGCTTAGTTACGGGTAGGGGGAGAGGCTACACCTTC.

Written as DNA, the CDR3 is TGTGCCAGCAGTACAAGCGACAGGGCCGGGGAGCTGTTTTTT. Translation: CASSTSDRAGELFF. The genes are TRBV2 and TRBJ2-2, with 7 bases aligning to TRBD1. V lost 5 bases to trimming and J lost 6 bases; unmatched junction nucleotides: 6. The CDR3 loop spans 14 amino acids. Germline CDR1 is SNHLY and CDR2 is FYNNEI.

This clone was detected only once. The CDR3: CASSLVVGASGGADTQYF. CDR3 nucleotides: TGTGCCAGCAGCTTAGTAGTGGGGGCTAGCGGGGGGGCAGATACGCAGTATTTT. The chain joins TRBV7-2 to TRBJ2-3; TRBD2 matches at 12 bases. Germline CDR1 is SGHTA and CDR2 is FQGNSA. The trim removed 1 base at V and 4 bases at J, leaving 9 bases unmatched. The CDR3 runs to 18 residues.

The V gene is TRBV28, the J gene TRBJ1-1; TRBD1 is a possible D gene (6 bases). The V end was cut by 4 bases, the J end by 4 bases, with 13 bases between. Germline V CDR1 and CDR2: MDHEN, SYDVKM. The CDR3 is made up of 14 amino acids. For the CDR3, the DNA is TGTGCCAGCAGTTCCGCAGGGGCCAGCACTGAAGCTTTCTTT. It codes for CASSSAGASTEAFF.

This clone was observed a handful of times. CDR3 DNA: TGTGCCAGTAGTTTAGCTGGCGGGTACAATGAGCAGTTCTTC. Translation gives CASSLAGGYNEQFF. This chain connects TRBV19 to TRBJ2-1; a weak D match, TRBD2 (5 bases). Per germline, CDR1 LNHDA and CDR2 SQIVND (reference sequence). Trimming cost V 5 bases and J 4 bases, with 12 bases left between them. This CDR3 has 14 amino acids.

The DNA of the CDR3 is TGTGCCAGCAGTGACCCTAGCGGGGTCACCTACGAGCAGTACTTC. This translates into CASSDPSGVTYEQYF. V usage is TRBV25-1 and J usage is TRBJ2-7; 9 bases map to TRBD2. This CDR3 is built from 15 residues. CDR1 MGHDK and CDR2 SYGVNS come from the germline V gene. V was clipped by 3 bases and J by 2 bases; unmatched bases: 5.

The chain uses TRBV5-1 and TRBJ2-1, with TRBD2 matching 8 bases. This CDR3 is 15 amino acids long. Per the germline V gene, CDR1 is SGHRS and CDR2 is YFSETQ. The junction had 3 bases not matched to a gene; V was cut back by 0 bases and J by 4 bases. CDR3 protein: CASSLGASGYNEQFF. Written as DNA, the CDR3 is TGCGCCAGCAGCTTGGGGGCTAGCGGGTACAATGAGCAGTTCTTC.

The V call is TRBV4-1, the J call TRBJ2-3; 7 bases agree with TRBD1. The ends lost 0 bases at V and 8 bases at J; junction bases unmatched: 14. CDR3 length equals 17 residues. CDR1 and CDR2 from the germline V gene are MGHRA and YSYEKL. This CDR3 reads CASSQDPYRGPLGTQYF. The CDR3 DNA is TGCGCCAGCAGCCAAGATCCATACAGGGGTCCTCTTGGTACGCAGTATTTT.

This rearrangement joins TRBV5-1 to TRBJ1-3; TRBD1 is a possible D gene (6 bases). CDR1 is SGHRS and CDR2 is YFSETQ in the germline V gene. V gave up 5 bases and J gave up 5 bases, with 17 bases separating them. There are 15 residues in the CDR3. DNA of the CDR3: TGCGCCAGCAGTCCTCAGGGGAATTTGAGAAACACCATATATTTT. Translating gives CASSPQGNLRNTIYF.

This clone was picked up one time. The V call is TRBV28, the J call TRBJ2-1, with 10 bases fitting TRBD2. V dropped 3 bases and J dropped 5; count of bases not matched to a gene: 13. This CDR3 spans 18 amino acids. The germline CDR1 and CDR2 sequences are MDHEN and SYDVKM. In nucleotides, the CDR3 is TGTGCCAGCAGTTTCCCCCCTGGGGGACTAGCGAGAGACAATGAGCAGTTCTTC. Translating gives CASSFPPGGLARDNEQFF.

This chain joins TRBV11-3 and TRBJ2-3; the match to TRBD1 covers 8 bases. CDR1 SGHNT and CDR2 YENEEA come from the germline V gene. The length of the CDR3 is 14 residues. The V gene end was trimmed by 5 bases and the J gene end by 2 bases; junction bases not matched to a gene: 3. The CDR3 reads CASSPTGATDTQYF. The CDR3 nucleotides are TGTGCCAGCAGCCCGACAGGGGCCACAGATACGCAGTATTTT.

The DNA of the CDR3 is TGTGCCAGCTCACCACAGACTAGCGGGAATTCAGATACGCAGTATTTT. This encodes CASSPQTSGNSDTQYF. V usage is TRBV18 and J usage is TRBJ2-3; TRBD2 aligns across 11 bases. Germline values: CDR1 KGHSH, CDR2 LQKENI. The CDR3 is 16 amino acids. V was clipped by 1 base and J by 4 bases; unmatched bases: 4.

CDR3 nucleotides: TGTGCCACCAGCGGGTCGGACAGGGTAAATGAAAAACTGTTTTTT. Its translation is CATSGSDRVNEKLFF. The chain recombines TRBV15 with TRBJ1-4; 8 bases are shared with TRBD1. Per the germline V gene, CDR1 is LNHNV and CDR2 is YYDKDF (reference sequence). V was pared by 5 bases and J by 5 bases, with 7 bases of the junction left unmatched. The CDR3 extends over 15 amino acids.